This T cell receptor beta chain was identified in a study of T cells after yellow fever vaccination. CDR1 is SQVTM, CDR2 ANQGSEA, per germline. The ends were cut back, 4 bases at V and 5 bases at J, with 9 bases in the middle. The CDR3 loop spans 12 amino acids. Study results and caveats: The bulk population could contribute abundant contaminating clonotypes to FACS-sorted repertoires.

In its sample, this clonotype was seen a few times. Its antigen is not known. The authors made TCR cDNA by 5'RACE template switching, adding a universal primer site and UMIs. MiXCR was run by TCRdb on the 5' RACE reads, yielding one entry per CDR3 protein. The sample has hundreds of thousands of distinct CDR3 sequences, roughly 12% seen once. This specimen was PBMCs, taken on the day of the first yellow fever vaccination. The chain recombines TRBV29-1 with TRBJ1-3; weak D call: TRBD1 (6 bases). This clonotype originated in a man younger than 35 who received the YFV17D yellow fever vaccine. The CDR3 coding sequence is TGCAGCGTTGCGGACAGACGAAACACCATATATTTT. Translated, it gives CSVADRRNTIYF.